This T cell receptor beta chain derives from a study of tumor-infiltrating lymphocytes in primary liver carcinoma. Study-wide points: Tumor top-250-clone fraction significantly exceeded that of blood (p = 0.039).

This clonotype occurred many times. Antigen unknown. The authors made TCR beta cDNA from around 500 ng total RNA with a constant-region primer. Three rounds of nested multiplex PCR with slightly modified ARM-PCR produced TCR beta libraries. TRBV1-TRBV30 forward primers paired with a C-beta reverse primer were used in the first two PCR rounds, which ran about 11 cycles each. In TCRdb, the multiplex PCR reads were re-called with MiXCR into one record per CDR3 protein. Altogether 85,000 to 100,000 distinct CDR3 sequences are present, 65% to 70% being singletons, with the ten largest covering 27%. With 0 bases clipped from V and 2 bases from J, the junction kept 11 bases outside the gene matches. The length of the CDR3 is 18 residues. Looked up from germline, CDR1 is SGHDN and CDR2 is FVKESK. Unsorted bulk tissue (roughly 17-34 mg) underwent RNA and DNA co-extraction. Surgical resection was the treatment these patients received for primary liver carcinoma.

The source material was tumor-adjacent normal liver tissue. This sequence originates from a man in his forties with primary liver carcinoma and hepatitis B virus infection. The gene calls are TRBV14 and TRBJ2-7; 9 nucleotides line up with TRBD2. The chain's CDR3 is CASSQDLSSGNFAYEQYF. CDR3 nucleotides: TGTGCCAGCAGCCAAGATCTCTCTAGCGGGAATTTTGCCTACGAGCAGTACTTC.